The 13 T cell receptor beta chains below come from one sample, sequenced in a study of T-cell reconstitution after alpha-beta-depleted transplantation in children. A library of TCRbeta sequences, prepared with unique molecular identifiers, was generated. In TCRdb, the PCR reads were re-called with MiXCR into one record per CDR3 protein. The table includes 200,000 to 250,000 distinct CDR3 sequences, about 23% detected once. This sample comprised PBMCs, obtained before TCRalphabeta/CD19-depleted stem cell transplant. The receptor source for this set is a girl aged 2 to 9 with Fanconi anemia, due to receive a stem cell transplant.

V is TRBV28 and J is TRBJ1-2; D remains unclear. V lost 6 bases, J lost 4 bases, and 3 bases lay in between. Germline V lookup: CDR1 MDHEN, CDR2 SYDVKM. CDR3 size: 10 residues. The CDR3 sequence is CASSRYGYTF. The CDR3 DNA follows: TGTGCCAGCAGCCGCTATGGCTACACCTTC.

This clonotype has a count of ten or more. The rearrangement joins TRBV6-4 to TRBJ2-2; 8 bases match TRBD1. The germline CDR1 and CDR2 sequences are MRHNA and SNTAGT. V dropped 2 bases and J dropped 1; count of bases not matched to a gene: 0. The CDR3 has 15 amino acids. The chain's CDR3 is CASSDGTGNTGELFF. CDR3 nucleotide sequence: TGTGCCAGCAGTGACGGGACAGGGAACACCGGGGAGCTGTTTTTT.

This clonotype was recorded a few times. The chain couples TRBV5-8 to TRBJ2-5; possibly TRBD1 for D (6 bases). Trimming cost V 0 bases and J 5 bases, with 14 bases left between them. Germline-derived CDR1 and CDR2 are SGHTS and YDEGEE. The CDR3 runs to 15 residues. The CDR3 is CASSLVQGMMETQYF. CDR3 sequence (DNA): TGTGCCAGCAGCTTGGTGCAGGGGATGATGGAGACCCAGTACTTC.

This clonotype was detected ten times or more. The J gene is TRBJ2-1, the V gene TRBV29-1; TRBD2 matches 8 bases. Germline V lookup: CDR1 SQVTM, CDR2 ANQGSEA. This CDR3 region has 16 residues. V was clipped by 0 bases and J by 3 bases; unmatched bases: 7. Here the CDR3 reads CSVEDYEGLGYNEQFF. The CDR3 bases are TGCAGCGTTGAAGATTACGAGGGACTAGGCTACAATGAGCAGTTCTTC.

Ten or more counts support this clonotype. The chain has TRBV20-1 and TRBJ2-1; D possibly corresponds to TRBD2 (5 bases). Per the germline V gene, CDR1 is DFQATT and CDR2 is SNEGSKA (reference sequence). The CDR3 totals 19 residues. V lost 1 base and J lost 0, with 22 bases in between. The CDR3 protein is CSARALAEDYKSSYNEQFF. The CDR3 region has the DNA TGCAGTGCTAGAGCCCTTGCGGAAGACTATAAAAGCTCCTACAATGAGCAGTTCTTC.

CDR3 DNA: TGCAGTGGACACTCCTACAATGAGCAGTTCTTC. It is translated as CSGHSYNEQFF. The rearrangement joins TRBV20-1 to TRBJ2-1; D unresolved. CDR3 length equals 11 residues. Trimming shortened V by 7 bases and J by 0 bases, and 4 bases separated the two germline ends. Looked up from germline, CDR1 is DFQATT and CDR2 is SNEGSKA (reference sequence).

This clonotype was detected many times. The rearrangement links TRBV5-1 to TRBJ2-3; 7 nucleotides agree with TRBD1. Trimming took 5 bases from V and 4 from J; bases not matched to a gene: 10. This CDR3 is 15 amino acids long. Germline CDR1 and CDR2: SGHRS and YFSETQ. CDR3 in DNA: TGCGCCAGCAGGTCGACAGGGAATGGAGCAGATACGCAGTATTTT. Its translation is CASRSTGNGADTQYF.

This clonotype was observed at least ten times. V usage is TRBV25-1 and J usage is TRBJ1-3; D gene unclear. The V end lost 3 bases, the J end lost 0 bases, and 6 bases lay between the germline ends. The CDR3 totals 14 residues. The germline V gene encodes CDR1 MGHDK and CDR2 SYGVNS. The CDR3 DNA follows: TGTGCCAGCAGTGACCCAAGCTCTGGAAACACCATATATTTT. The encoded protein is CASSDPSSGNTIYF.

The CDR3 region has the DNA TGTGCCAGCAGTTTATTCGCGGGGAGGGACGCCGGGGAGCTGTTTTTT. It is translated as CASSLFAGRDAGELFF. The rearrangement joins TRBV27 to TRBJ2-2; 7 positions match TRBD2. Germline CDR1 MNHEY, CDR2 SMNVEV (reference sequence). V trimming: 1 base; J trimming: 6 bases; junction bases outside the gene matches: 8. This CDR3 region has 16 residues.

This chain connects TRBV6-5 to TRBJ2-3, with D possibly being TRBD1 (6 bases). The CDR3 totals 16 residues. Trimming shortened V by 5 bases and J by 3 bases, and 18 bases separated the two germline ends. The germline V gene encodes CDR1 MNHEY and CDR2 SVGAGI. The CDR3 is CASSPQGYADTDTQYF. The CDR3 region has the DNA TGTGCCAGCAGTCCACAGGGATATGCGGATACAGATACGCAGTATTTT.

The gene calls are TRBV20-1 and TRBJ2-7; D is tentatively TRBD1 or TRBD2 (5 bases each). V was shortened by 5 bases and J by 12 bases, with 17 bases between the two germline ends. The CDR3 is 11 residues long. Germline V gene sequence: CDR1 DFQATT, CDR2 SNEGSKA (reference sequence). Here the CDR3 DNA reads TGCAGTGCTGCCACCGGGGACGCGCGGTACTTC. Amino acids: CSAATGDARYF.

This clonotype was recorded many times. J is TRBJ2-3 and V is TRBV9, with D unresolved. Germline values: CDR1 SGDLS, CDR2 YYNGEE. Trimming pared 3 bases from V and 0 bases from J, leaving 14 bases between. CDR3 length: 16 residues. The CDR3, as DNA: TGTGCCAGCAGCGAGCCAAGTCTACCAAGCACAGATACGCAGTATTTT. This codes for CASSEPSLPSTDTQYF.

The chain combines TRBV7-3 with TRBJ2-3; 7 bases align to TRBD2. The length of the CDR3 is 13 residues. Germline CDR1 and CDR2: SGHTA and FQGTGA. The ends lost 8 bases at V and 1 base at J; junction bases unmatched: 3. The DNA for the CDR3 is TGTGCCAGCGGACTAGAAGGCACAGATACGCAGTATTTT. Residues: CASGLEGTDTQYF. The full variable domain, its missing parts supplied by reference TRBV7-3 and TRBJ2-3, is GAGVSQTPSNKVTEKGKYVELRCDPISGHTALYWYRQSLGQGPEFLIYFQGTGAADDSGLPNDRFFAVRPEGSVSTLKIQRTERGDSAVYLCASGLEGTDTQYFGPGTRLTVL.